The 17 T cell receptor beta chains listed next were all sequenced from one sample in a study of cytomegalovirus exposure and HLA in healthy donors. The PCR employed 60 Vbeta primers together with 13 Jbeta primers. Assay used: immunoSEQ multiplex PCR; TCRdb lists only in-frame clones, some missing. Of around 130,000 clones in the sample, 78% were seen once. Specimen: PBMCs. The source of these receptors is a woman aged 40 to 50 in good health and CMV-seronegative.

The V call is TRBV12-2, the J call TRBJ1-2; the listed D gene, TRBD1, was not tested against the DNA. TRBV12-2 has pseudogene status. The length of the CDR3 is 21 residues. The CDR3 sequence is CASRLVLTPGQGAQAYYGYTF. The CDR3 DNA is TGTGCAAGTCGCTTAGTTTTGACCCCGGGACAGGGGGCTCAAGCCTACTATGGCTACACCTTC.

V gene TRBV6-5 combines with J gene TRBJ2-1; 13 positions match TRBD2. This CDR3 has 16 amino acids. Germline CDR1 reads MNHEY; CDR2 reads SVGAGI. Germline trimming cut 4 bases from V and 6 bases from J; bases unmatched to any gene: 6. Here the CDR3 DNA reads TGTGCCAGCAGTTCCCCCCGGACTAGCGGGAGCAATGAGCAGTTCTTC. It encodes CASSSPRTSGSNEQFF.

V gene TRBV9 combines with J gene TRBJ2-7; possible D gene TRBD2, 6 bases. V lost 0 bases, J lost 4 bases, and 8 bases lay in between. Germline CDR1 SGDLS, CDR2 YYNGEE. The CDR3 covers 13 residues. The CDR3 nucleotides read TGTGCCAGCAGCGTAGAGGCGGGGTACGAGCAGTACTTC. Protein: CASSVEAGYEQYF.

The DNA for the CDR3 is TGTGCCTGGAGTTCGATGACTAGCCCGACCGGGGAGCTGTTTTTT. Its protein product is CAWSSMTSPTGELFF. V and J are TRBV30 and TRBJ2-2; 7 positions match TRBD2. The CDR3 contains 15 residues. CDR1 is GTSNPN, CDR2 SVGIG, per germline (reference sequence). V lost 2 bases, J lost 5 bases, and 8 bases stayed unmatched.

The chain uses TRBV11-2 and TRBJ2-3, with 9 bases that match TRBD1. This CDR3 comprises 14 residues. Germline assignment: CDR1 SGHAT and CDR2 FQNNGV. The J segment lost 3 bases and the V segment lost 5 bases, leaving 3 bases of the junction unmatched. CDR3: CASSRGTGTDTQYF. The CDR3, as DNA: TGTGCCAGCAGCCGCGGGACAGGGACAGATACGCAGTATTTT.

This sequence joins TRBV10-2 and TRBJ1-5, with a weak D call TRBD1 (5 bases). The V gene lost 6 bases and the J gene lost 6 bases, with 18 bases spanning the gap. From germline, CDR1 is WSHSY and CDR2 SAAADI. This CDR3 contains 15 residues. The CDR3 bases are TGCGCCAGCAGCCCTGACGGAGGGGCCGCTCAGCCCCAGCATTTT. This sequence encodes CASSPDGGAAQPQHF.

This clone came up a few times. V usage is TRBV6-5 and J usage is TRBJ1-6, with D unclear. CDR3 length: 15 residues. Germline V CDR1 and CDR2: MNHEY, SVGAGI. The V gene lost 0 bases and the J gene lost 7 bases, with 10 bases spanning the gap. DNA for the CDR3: TGTGCCAGCAGTTACTCGTCGGTAATGAATTCACCCCTCCACTTT. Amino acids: CASSYSSVMNSPLHF.

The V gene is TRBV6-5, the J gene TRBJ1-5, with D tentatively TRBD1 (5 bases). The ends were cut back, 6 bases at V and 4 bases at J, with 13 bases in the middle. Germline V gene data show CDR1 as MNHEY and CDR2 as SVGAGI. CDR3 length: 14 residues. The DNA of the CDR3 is TGTGCCAGCAGCGCGGGACGGGGAAATCAGCCCCAGCATTTT. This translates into CASSAGRGNQPQHF.

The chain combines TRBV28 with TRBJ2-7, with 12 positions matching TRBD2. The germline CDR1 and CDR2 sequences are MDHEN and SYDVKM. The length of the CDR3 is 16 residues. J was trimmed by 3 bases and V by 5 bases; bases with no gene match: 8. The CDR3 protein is CASSKLGLAGLYEQYF. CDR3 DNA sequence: TGTGCCAGCAGTAAATTGGGACTAGCGGGCCTCTACGAGCAGTACTTC. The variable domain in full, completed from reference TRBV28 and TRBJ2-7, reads DVKVTQSSRYLVKRTGEKVFLECVQDMDHENMFWYRQDPGLGLRLIYFSYDVKMKEKGDIPEGYSVSREKKERFSLILESASTNQTSMYLCASSKLGLAGLYEQYFGPGTRLTVT.

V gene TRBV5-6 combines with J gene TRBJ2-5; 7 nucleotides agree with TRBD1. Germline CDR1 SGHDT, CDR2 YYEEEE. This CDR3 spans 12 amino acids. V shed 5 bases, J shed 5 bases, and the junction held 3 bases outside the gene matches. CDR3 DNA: TGTGCCAGCAGACAGGGGACCGAGACCCAGTACTTC. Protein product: CASRQGTETQYF.

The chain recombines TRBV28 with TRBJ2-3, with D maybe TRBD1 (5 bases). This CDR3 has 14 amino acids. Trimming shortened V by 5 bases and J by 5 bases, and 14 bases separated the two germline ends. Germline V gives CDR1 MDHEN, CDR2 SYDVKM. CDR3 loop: CASSQGGRVDTQYF. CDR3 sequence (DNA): TGTGCCAGCAGTCAGGGCGGACGGGTAGATACGCAGTATTTT.

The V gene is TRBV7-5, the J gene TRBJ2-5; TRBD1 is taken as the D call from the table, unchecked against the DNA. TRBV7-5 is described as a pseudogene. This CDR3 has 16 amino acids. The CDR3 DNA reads TGTGTCAGAAGCCCCCTGGACAGTCGAGTTAAAGAGACCCAGTACTTC. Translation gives CVRSPLDSRVKETQYF.

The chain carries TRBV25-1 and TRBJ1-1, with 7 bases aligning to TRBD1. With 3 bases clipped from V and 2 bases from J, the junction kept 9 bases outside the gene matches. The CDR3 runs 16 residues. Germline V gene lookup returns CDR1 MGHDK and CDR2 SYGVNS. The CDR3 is CASSEAMTGPNTEAFF. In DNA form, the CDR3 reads TGTGCCAGCAGTGAGGCGATGACAGGGCCTAACACTGAAGCTTTCTTT.

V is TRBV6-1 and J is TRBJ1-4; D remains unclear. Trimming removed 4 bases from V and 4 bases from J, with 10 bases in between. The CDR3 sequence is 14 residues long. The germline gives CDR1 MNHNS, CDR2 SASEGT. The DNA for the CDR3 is TGTGCCAGCAGTGCCCAGCCGGGTAATGAAAAACTGTTTTTT. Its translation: CASSAQPGNEKLFF.

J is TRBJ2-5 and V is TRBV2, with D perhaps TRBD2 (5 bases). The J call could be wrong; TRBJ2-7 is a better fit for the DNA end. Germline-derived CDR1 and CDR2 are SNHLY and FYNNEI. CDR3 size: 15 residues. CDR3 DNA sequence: TGTGCCAGCAGTGAGATGCGGAGGCAAGGCTACGAGCAGTACTTC. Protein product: CASSEMRRQGYEQYF.

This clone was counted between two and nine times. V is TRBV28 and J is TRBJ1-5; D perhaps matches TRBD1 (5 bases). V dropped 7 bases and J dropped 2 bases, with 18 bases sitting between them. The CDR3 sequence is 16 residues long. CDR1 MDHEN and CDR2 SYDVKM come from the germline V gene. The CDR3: CASTPWVGLGNQPQHF. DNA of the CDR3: TGTGCCAGCACCCCTTGGGTGGGACTAGGCAATCAGCCCCAGCATTTT.

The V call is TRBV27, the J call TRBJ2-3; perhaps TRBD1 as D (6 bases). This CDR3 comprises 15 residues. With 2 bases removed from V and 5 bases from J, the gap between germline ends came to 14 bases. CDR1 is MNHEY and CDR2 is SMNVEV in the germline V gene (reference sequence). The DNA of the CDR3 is TGTGCCAGCAGTTTAATCAAACAGGGCATAGATACGCAGTATTTT. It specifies CASSLIKQGIDTQYF.